The rows below give T cell receptor beta chains drawn from one sample of a study of shared clonotypes between healthy human individuals. Measured with immunoSEQ multiplex PCR; TCRdb has only the in-frame clones, and not every one. The sample yields about 2.2 million clones, just over 90% seen once. Sequenced input: naive CD8+ T cells from PBMCs. These receptor sequences come from a man younger than 30 in good health. Some clones in this sample may be carry-over from other donors' samples. CDR3s include the opening cysteine and the closing phenylalanine or tryptophan. Each record gives: V gene, J gene, clone size, D gene, CDR3 protein, CDR3 DNA. A D gene is named only where the DNA matches it firmly. The size of a clone is reported for some rows only, either as once, few or many, or as a class for expanded clones.

>TRBV27|TRBJ2-7|NA|TRBD1
CASSTTGTGRDEQYF
TGTGCCAGCAGTACCACCGGGACAGGGCGAGACGAGCAGTACTTC
>TRBV27|TRBJ2-7|NA|TRBD2
CASSPLLAGVAEQYF
TGTGCCAGCAGCCCTCTCCTAGCGGGAGTTGCCGAGCAGTACTTC
>TRBV29-1|TRBJ2-1|NA|TRBD2
CSVEGLAGGYSYNEQFF
TGCAGCGTTGAGGGACTAGCGGGAGGGTACTCCTACAATGAGCAGTTCTTC
>TRBV11-2|TRBJ2-2|once|TRBD1
CASSYWTGTNTGELFF
TGTGCCAGCAGCTACTGGACAGGGACGAACACCGGGGAGCTGTTTTTT
>TRBV27|TRBJ1-5|NA|NA
CASSLMASNQPQHF
TGTGCCAGCAGTTTAATGGCCAGCAATCAGCCCCAGCATTTT
>TRBV25-1|TRBJ2-1|NA|NA
CASSRGNYNEQFF
TGTGCCAGCAGTCGGGGGAACTACAATGAGCAGTTCTTC
>TRBV5-1|TRBJ2-7|NA|NA
CASSEGTDRRAQYF
TGCGCCAGCAGCGAAGGGACCGATCGTCGTGCGCAGTACTTC
>TRBV4-3|TRBJ2-4|once|TRBD2
CASSQDRLAGVTNIQYF
TGCGCCAGCAGCCAAGATCGGCTAGCGGGAGTTACAAACATTCAGTACTTC
>TRBV9|TRBJ1-2|NA|TRBD1
CASSARQGLSYGYTF
TGTGCCAGCAGCGCCCGACAGGGGTTAAGCTATGGCTACACCTTC
>TRBV5-1|TRBJ1-1|NA|NA
CASSLEGGPYTEAFF
TGCGCCAGCAGCTTGGAGGGGGGGCCGTACACTGAAGCTTTCTTT
>TRBV11-2|TRBJ2-7|NA|TRBD2
CASSLEAGGRYEQYF
TGTGCCAGCAGCTTAGAGGCGGGAGGGAGATACGAGCAGTACTTC
>TRBV28|TRBJ2-1|NA|TRBD2
CASSLSTGTSGSQFF
TGTGCCAGCAGCCTATCTACCGGGACTAGCGGGAGTCAATTCTTC
>TRBV2|TRBJ2-1|NA|TRBD2
CASTEWASGSANEQFF
TGTGCCAGCACCGAGTGGGCTAGCGGGAGTGCCAATGAGCAGTTCTTC
>TRBV4-2|TRBJ2-1|NA|TRBD2
CASSQYAGGSNEQFF
TGTGCCAGCAGCCAATACGCGGGAGGTTCCAATGAGCAGTTCTTC
>TRBV27|TRBJ2-1|NA|TRBD2
CASSLGTSIGNEQFF
TGTGCCAGCAGTTTAGGGACTAGTATAGGGAATGAGCAGTTCTTC
>TRBV7-9|TRBJ2-5|once|NA
CASSTDGGDYRREETQYF
TGTGCCAGCAGCACCGATGGGGGAGACTACCGGCGAGAAGAGACCCAGTACTTC
>TRBV9|TRBJ1-2|NA|NA
CASSVQDYGYTF
TGTGCCAGCAGCGTACAGGACTATGGCTACACCTTC
>TRBV9|TRBJ1-2|NA|TRBD1
CASSLGQGGGYTF
TGTGCCAGCAGCCTGGGACAGGGAGGCGGCTACACCTTC
>TRBV7-2|TRBJ2-1|NA|TRBD2
CASSSSGSYNEQFF
TGTGCCAGCAGCTCTAGCGGGTCCTACAATGAGCAGTTCTTC
>TRBV11-2|TRBJ2-7|NA|NA
CASRKPGPSLYEQYF
TGTGCCAGCAGAAAGCCGGGACCGAGCCTCTACGAGCAGTACTTC
>TRBV11-1|TRBJ2-7|once|NA
CASSFRKRQGNYEQYF
TGTGCCAGCAGCTTTCGTAAGCGGCAAGGGAACTACGAGCAGTACTTC
>TRBV7-9|TRBJ1-5|few|NA
CASSLAVNQPQHF
TGTGCCAGCAGCTTAGCAGTTAATCAGCCCCAGCATTTT
>TRBV29-1|TRBJ2-1|NA|TRBD1
CSVEGQGLYNEQFF
TGCAGCGTTGAGGGACAGGGCCTATACAATGAGCAGTTCTTC
>TRBV6-1|TRBJ2-7|NA|TRBD1
CASSIYRTGEQYF
TGTGCCAGCTCAATTTACAGGACAGGGGAGCAGTACTTC
>TRBV27|TRBJ2-1|NA|TRBD1
CASSNTGTGALVEQFF
TGTGCCAGCAGCAACACCGGGACAGGGGCGTTGGTTGAGCAGTTCTTC
>TRBV2|TRBJ1-2|NA|NA
CASSWGVEARDGTGYTF
TGTGCCAGCAGCTGGGGTGTGGAGGCCAGAGATGGGACTGGCTACACCTTC
>TRBV28|TRBJ2-7|once|NA
CASSPPGLPSYEQYF
TGTGCCAGCAGTCCCCCGGGACTCCCAAGTTACGAGCAGTACTTC
>TRBV27|TRBJ2-2|NA|TRBD2
CASSARSAGGTGELFF
TGTGCCAGCAGTGCACGGTCGGCGGGGGGGACCGGGGAGCTGTTTTTT
>TRBV19|TRBJ1-5|NA|NA
CASSYQFENQPQHF
TGTGCCAGTAGTTACCAGTTTGAAAATCAGCCCCAGCATTTT
>TRBV29-1|TRBJ2-5|NA|NA
CSGVLAYQETQYF
TGCAGCGGGGTGCTAGCGTATCAAGAGACCCAGTACTTC
>TRBV4-3|TRBJ1-2|many|NA
CASSQEIQGNYGYTF
TGCGCCAGCAGCCAAGAGATACAGGGTAACTATGGCTACACCTTC
>TRBV27|TRBJ1-2|NA|NA
CASSIGHNYGYTF
TGTGCCAGCAGCATTGGGCACAACTATGGCTACACCTTC
>TRBV7-9|TRBJ2-7|NA|NA
CASSGPGSEQYF
TGTGCCAGCAGCGGACCGGGGTCGGAGCAGTACTTC
>TRBV28|TRBJ2-3|NA|NA
CASSFGISPSGTDTQYF
TGTGCCAGCAGTTTTGGGATATCCCCGTCCGGCACAGATACGCAGTATTTT
>TRBV28|TRBJ2-7|NA|TRBD2
CASSLTRTSGERASGREQYF
TGTGCCAGCAGTCTCACTCGGACTAGCGGGGAGAGGGCCTCAGGTCGCGAGCAGTACTTC
>TRBV13|TRBJ1-1|NA|NA
CASSRIGDTEAFF
TGTGCCAGCAGCCGAATCGGGGACACTGAAGCTTTCTTT
>TRBV11-2|TRBJ2-6|NA|TRBD1
CASSSRDSLSSGANVLTF
TGTGCCAGCAGCTCCCGGGACAGTCTCAGCTCTGGGGCCAACGTCCTGACTTTC
>TRBV9|TRBJ2-1|NA|NA
CASSVVPGGTEQFF
TGTGCCAGCAGCGTAGTCCCAGGGGGGACTGAGCAGTTCTTC
>TRBV5-6|TRBJ2-7|NA|NA
CASSLGVSYEQYF
TGTGCCAGCAGCTTGGGCGTCTCCTACGAGCAGTACTTC
>TRBV7-9|TRBJ2-5|NA|NA
CASSLRQLQETQYF
TGTGCCAGCAGCTTACGCCAGCTTCAAGAGACCCAGTACTTC
>TRBV7-9|TRBJ1-1|NA|NA
CASSLLFRGAENTEAFF
TGTGCCAGCAGCTTATTATTCCGGGGCGCGGAGAACACTGAAGCTTTCTTT
>TRBV28|TRBJ2-3|few|TRBD2
CASMIAGGHADTQYF
TGTGCCAGCATGATCGCGGGAGGGCACGCAGATACGCAGTATTTT
>TRBV7-9|TRBJ2-7|NA|NA
CASSPPGMSYEQYF
TGTGCCAGCAGCCCCCCAGGGATGAGCTACGAGCAGTACTTC
>TRBV20-1|TRBJ2-7|NA|NA
CSARSNREQYF
TGCAGTGCTCGCTCTAATCGAGAGCAGTACTTC
>TRBV11-2|TRBJ1-1|NA|NA
CASSTSFGGQVPEAFF
TGTGCCAGCAGCACAAGTTTTGGGGGCCAAGTCCCTGAAGCTTTCTTT
>TRBV27|TRBJ1-3|NA|NA
CASRGVSNAGNTIYF
TGTGCCAGCAGGGGGGTATCTAACGCAGGAAACACCATATATTTT
>TRBV5-1|TRBJ2-7|once|TRBD1
CATCWDRGYEQYF
TGCGCCACCTGCTGGGACAGGGGGTACGAGCAGTACTTC
>TRBV27|TRBJ1-2|once|TRBD1
CASRNTLGQQIYGYTF
TGTGCCAGCAGGAACACTTTGGGACAGCAAATCTATGGCTACACCTTC